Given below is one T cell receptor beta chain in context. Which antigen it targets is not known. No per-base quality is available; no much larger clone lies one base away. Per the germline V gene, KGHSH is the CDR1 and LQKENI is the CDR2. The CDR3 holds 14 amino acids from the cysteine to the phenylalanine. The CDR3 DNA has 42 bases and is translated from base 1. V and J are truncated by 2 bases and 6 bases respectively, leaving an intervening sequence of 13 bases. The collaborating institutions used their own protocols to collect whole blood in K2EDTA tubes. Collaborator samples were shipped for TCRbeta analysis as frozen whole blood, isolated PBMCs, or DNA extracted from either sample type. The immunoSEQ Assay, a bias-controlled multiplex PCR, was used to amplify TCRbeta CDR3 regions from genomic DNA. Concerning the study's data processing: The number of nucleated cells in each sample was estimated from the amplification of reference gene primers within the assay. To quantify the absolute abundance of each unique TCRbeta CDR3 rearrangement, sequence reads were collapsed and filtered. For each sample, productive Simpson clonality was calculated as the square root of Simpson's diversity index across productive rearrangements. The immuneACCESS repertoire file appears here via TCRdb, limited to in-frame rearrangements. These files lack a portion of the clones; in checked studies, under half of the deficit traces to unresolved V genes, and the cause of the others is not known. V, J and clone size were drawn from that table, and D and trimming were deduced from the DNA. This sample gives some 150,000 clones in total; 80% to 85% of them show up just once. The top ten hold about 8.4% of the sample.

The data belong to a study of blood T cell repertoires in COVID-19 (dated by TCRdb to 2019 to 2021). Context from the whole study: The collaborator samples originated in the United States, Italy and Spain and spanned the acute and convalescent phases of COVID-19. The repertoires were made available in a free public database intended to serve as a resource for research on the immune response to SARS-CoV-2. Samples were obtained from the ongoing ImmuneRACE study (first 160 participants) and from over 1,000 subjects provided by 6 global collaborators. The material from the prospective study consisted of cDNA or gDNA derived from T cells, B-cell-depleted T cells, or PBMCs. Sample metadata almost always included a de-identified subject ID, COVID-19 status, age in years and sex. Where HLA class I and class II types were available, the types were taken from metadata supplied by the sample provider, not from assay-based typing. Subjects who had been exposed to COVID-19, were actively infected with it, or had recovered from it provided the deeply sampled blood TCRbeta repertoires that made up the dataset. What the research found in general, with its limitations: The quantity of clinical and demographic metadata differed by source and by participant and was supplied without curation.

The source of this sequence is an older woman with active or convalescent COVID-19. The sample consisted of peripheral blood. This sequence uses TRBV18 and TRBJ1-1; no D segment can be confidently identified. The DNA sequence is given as TGTGCCAGCTCACCAAGTGCAACAGCCGCTGAAGCTTTCTTT. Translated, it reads CASSPSATAAEAFF.